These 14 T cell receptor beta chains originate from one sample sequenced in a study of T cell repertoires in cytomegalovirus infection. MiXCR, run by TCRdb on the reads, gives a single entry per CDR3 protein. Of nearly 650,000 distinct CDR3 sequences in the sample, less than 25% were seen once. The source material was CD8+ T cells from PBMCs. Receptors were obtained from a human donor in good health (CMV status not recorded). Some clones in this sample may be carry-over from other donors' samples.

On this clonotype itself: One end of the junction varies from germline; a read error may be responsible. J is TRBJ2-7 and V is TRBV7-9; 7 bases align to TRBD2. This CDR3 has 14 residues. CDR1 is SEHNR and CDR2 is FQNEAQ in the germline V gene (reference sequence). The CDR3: CATSGEGIPYEQYF. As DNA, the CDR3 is TGTGCCACCAGCGGGGAGGGAATCCCCTACGAGCAGTACTTC.

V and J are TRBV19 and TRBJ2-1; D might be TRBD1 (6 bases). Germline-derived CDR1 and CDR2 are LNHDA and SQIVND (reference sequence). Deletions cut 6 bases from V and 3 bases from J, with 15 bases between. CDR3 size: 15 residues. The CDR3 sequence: CASSDGTPIYNEQFF. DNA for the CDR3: TGTGCCAGTAGCGACGGGACACCGATCTACAATGAGCAGTTCTTC.

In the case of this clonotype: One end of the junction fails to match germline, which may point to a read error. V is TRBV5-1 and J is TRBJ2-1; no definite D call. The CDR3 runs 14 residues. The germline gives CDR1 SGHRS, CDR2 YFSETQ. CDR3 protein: CASSLVLGLNEQFF. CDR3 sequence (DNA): TGCGCCAGCAGCTTGGTCCTCGGATTAAATGAGCAGTTCTTT.

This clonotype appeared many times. The CDR3 bases are TGTGCCAGCAATTCTCCTACTGTTCCAGGGCTACCCGGAGATGAGCAGTACTTC. This translates into CASNSPTVPGLPGDEQYF. V and J are TRBV7-2 and TRBJ2-7; a possible D gene is TRBD1 (5 bases). Germline V gene data show CDR1 as SGHTA and CDR2 as FQGNSA. V dropped 7 bases and J dropped 7 bases, with 32 bases sitting between them. The CDR3 sequence is 18 residues long.

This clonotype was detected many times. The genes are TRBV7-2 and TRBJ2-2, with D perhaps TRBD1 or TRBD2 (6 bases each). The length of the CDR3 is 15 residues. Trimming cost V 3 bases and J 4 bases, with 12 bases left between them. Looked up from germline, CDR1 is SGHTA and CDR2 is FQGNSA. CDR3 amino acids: CASSFGGPSTGELFF. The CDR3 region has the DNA TGTGCCAGCAGCTTTGGGGGGCCGAGCACCGGGGAGCTGTTTTTT.

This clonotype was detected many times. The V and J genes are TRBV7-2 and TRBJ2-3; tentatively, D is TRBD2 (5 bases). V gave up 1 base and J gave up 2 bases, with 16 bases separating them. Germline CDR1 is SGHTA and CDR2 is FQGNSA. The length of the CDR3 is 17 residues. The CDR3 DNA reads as TGTGCCAGCAGCTTAGAAATGGGCGGGCTCAACACAGATACGCAGTATTTT. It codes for CASSLEMGGLNTDTQYF.

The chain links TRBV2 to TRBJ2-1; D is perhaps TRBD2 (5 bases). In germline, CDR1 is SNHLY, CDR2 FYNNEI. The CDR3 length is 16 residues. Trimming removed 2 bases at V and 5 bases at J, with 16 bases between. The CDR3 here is CASSESRRSRDNEQFF. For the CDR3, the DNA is TGTGCCAGCAGTGAAAGTCGGCGGTCGAGGGACAATGAGCAGTTCTTC.

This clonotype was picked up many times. This chain's CDR3 is CASSLSSSVSYEQYF. CDR3 nucleotides: TGTGCCAGCAGTTTATCGTCAAGCGTTTCCTACGAGCAGTACTTC. The gene calls are TRBV28 and TRBJ2-7; D call uncertain. CDR1 and CDR2 from the germline V gene are MDHEN and SYDVKM. V lost 1 base, J lost 1 base, and 11 bases lay in between. This CDR3 has 15 amino acids. Filled out from reference TRBV28 and TRBJ2-7, the complete variable domain reads DVKVTQSSRYLVKRTGEKVFLECVQDMDHENMFWYRQDPGLGLRLIYFSYDVKMKEKGDIPEGYSVSREKKERFSLILESASTNQTSMYLCASSLSSSVSYEQYFGPGTRLTVT.

The CDR3 region has the DNA TGCGCCAGCAGCCAAGATAGTACTCGGGACTGGAGCTCTGGAAACACCATATATTTT. Amino acids: CASSQDSTRDWSSGNTIYF. V usage is TRBV4-1 and J usage is TRBJ1-3; D may be TRBD1 (5 bases). Germline values: CDR1 MGHRA, CDR2 YSYEKL. The V and J ends lost 0 bases and 0 bases respectively, with 18 bases between them. This CDR3 is 19 amino acids long.

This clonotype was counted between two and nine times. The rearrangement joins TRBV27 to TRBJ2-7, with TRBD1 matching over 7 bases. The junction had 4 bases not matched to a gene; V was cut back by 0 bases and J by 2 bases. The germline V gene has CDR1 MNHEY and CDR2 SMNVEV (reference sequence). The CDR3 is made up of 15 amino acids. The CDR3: CASSLSSGTAYEQYF. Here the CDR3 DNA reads TGTGCCAGCAGTTTATCTTCCGGGACAGCCTACGAGCAGTACTTC.

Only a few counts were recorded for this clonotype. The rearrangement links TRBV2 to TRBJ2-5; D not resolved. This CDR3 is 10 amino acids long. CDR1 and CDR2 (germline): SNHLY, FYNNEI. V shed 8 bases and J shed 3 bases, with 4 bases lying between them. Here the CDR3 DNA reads TGTGCCAGCTTGAAAGAGACCCAGTACTTC. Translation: CASLKETQYF.

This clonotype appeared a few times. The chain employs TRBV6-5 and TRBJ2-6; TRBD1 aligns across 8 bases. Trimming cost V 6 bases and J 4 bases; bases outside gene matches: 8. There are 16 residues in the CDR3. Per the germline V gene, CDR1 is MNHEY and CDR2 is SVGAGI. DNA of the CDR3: TGTGCCAGCAGCCTCACGACAGGGGCCGGGGCCAACGTCCTGACTTTC. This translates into CASSLTTGAGANVLTF.

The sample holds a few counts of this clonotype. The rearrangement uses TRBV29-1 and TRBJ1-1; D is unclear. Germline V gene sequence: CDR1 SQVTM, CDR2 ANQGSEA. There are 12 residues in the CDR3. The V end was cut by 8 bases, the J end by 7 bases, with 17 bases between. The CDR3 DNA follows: TGCAGCTCCCTCGGTCAGGAGATTGAAGCTTTCTTT. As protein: CSSLGQEIEAFF. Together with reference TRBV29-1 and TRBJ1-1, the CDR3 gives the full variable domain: SAVISQKPSRDICQRGTSLTIQCQVDSQVTMMFWYRQQPGQSLTLIATANQGSEATYESGFVIDKFPISRPNLTFSTLTVSNMSPEDSSIYLCSSLGQEIEAFFGQGTRLTVV.

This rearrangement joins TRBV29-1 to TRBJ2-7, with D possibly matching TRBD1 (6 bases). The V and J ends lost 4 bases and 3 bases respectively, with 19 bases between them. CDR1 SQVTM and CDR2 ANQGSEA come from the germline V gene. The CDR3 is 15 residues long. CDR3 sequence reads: CSVGFRQATFYEQYF. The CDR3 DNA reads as TGCAGCGTTGGCTTCCGACAGGCGACTTTCTACGAGCAGTACTTC.